This is a list of T cell receptor beta chains from one sample in a study of graft-versus-host responses after intestinal transplantation. Sequencing was performed with immunoSEQ multiplex PCR; in TCRdb, only in-frame clones are kept and a portion is missing. The table includes about 70,000 clones, 94% detected once. These receptors lack a known antigen. The input for sequencing was unstimulated CD8+ T cells sorted from spleen or lymph node cells, taken before intestinal transplant. These receptors were taken from a human donor who received an intestinal transplant. The CDR3 runs from the conserved cysteine through the conserved F or W. The D gene is left open where the match is weak. Rows give clone size only sometimes, using once, few, many, or a class for an expanded clone.

D gene	J gene	V gene	clone size	CDR3 DNA	CDR3 protein
.	TRBJ2-7	TRBV30	.	TGTGCCTGGAGTGGTAGCCGGGACATACCCTACGAGCAGTACTTC	CAWSGSRDIPYEQYF
TRBD1	TRBJ1-2	TRBV10-3	.	TGTGCCATCAGTGAGTCGACAGGGGGCTACTATGGCTACACCTTC	CAISESTGGYYGYTF
.	TRBJ2-1	TRBV6-5	.	TGTGCCAGCAGCCCTGCTTTTAGGAGCGATGAGCAGTTCTTC	CASSPAFRSDEQFF
TRBD1	TRBJ2-3	TRBV27	.	TGTGCCAGCAGTTTCGCGGGACAGGGTGTATACGATACGCAGTATTTT	CASSFAGQGVYDTQYF
.	TRBJ1-5	TRBV28	.	TGTGCCAGCAGTTGGTCAGGGAACCCTTTCAATCAGCCCCAGCATTTT	CASSWSGNPFNQPQHF
.	TRBJ2-1	TRBV29-1	.	TGCAGCGTTCCGGTCTACAATGAGCAGTTCTTC	CSVPVYNEQFF
TRBD1	TRBJ1-6	TRBV4-1	.	TGCGCCAGCAGCCAAGAGGGACAGTTCTCACCCCTCCACTTT	CASSQEGQFSPLHF
.	TRBJ1-1	TRBV20-1	.	TGCAGTGGTAGAGACACTGAAGCTTTCTTT	CSGRDTEAFF
.	TRBJ1-5	TRBV28	.	TGTGCCAGCAGTTTACAGGGTCAGCCCCAGCATTTT	CASSLQGQPQHF
TRBD1	TRBJ1-2	TRBV27	few	TGTGCCAGCAGTTTTGGGACAGGGGGGGGTGGCTACACCTTC	CASSFGTGGGGYTF
TRBD2	TRBJ2-7	TRBV30	.	TGTGCCTGGAGACGACTAGCGGTTAGACACTACTGGGGAGAGCAGTACTTC	CAWRRLAVRHYWGEQYF
.	TRBJ2-7	TRBV28	.	TGTGCCAGCAGTTTACACGGAAGCTCCTACGAGCAGTACTTC	CASSLHGSSYEQYF
.	TRBJ1-1	TRBV5-5	.	TGTGCCAGCAGCCCAACCGGACGGGTGAACACTGAAGCTTTCTTT	CASSPTGRVNTEAFF
TRBD1	TRBJ2-5	TRBV9	.	TGTGCCAGCAGCGTAGAGGGACAGGGCGGAGAGACCCAGTACTTC	CASSVEGQGGETQYF
TRBD2	TRBJ2-1	TRBV6-6	.	TGTGCCAGCAGTTACTCGCGTCTAGCGGGAGGGGATGAGCAGTTCTTC	CASSYSRLAGGDEQFF
.	TRBJ2-5	TRBV29-1	.	TGCAGCGTTTCAGGGGGGGAGACCCAGTACTTC	CSVSGGETQYF
TRBD2	TRBJ2-1	TRBV4-1	.	TGCGCCAGCAGCCAAGATCCTAGCGGGAGCTCCTACAATGAGCAGTTCTTC	CASSQDPSGSSYNEQFF
TRBD1	TRBJ2-1	TRBV27	once	TGTGCCAGCAGCCCAACCGGGACAGGGCGTAATGAGCAGTTCTTC	CASSPTGTGRNEQFF
.	TRBJ2-1	TRBV5-1	few	TGCGCCAGCAGCTTGGACGGGTACAATGAGCAGTTCTTC	CASSLDGYNEQFF
TRBD1	TRBJ2-6	TRBV28	.	TGTGCCAGCAGTCCAGGGACAGAACCCTCTGGGGCCAACGTCCTGACTTTC	CASSPGTEPSGANVLTF
TRBD2	TRBJ2-3	TRBV7-8	.	TGTGCCAGCAGCTTAGGCGGGAGGATCGATACGCAGTATTTT	CASSLGGRIDTQYF
TRBD1	TRBJ2-7	TRBV28	.	TGTGCCAGCAGTTCGGTAACGATCAGGGACAGCCCTACCTACGAGCAGTACTTC	CASSSVTIRDSPTYEQYF
TRBD1	TRBJ1-5	TRBV6-5	once	TGTGCCAGCAGCAGACAGGGGAGCAATCAGCCCCAGCATTTT	CASSRQGSNQPQHF